This T cell receptor beta chain originates from a study of T cell responses to AZD1222 COVID-19 vaccine. Notes on the study in general: The peak T cell response came first, and repertoires were sampled only after it. Dominant at 160-218 and 743-854, vaccine-associated CD4 TCRs also spanned spike.

Here immunoSEQ multiplex PCR was the method, and the copy in TCRdb shows in-frame clones only, minus some. The sample includes 150,000 to 180,000 clones, 85% to 90% of them seen just once. The CDR3 covers 13 residues. V dropped 1 base and J dropped 10 bases, with 8 bases sitting between them. Per the germline V gene, CDR1 is MNHNS and CDR2 is SASEGT. With regard to this clone: The antigen remains undetermined.

This clonotype was obtained from an adult in good health. This specimen consisted of peripheral blood, obtained on day 0 of MenACWY control vaccination. The chain has TRBV6-1 and TRBJ1-6, with unresolved D. The CDR3 region has the DNA TGTGCCAGCAGTGAAGTTCAGGAATCACCCCTCCACTTT. Translation gives CASSEVQESPLHF.